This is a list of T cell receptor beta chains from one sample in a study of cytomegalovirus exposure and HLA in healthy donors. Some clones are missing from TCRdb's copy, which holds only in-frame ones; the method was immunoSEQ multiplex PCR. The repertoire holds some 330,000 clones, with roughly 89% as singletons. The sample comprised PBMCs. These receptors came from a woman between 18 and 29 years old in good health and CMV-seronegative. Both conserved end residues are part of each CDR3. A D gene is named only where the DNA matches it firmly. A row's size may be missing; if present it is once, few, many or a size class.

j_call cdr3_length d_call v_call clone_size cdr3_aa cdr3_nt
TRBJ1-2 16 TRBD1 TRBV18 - CASSPPGQGSNYGYTF TGTGCCAGCTCACCACCGGGACAGGGATCTAACTATGGCTACACCTTC
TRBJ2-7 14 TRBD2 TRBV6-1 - CASRSSSGHYEQYF TGTGCCAGCCGCTCTTCTAGCGGTCACTACGAGCAGTACTTC
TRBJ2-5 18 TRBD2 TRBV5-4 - CASSLGLAGVFWGETQYF TGTGCCAGCAGCTTGGGCCTAGCGGGAGTTTTTTGGGGAGAGACCCAGTACTTC
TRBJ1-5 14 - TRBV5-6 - CASSLAGGYQPQHF TGTGCCAGCAGCTTGGCCGGCGGCTATCAGCCCCAGCATTTT
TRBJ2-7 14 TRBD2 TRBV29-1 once CSVDGAGGFYEQYF TGCAGCGTTGATGGTGCGGGAGGTTTCTACGAGCAGTACTTC
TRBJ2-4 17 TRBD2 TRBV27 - CASSVSGLAGSKNIQYF TGTGCCAGCAGTGTATCAGGACTAGCGGGTTCCAAAAACATTCAGTACTTC
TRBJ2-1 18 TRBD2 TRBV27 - CASSLSGTSGIIAREQFF TGTGCCAGCAGTTTATCCGGGACTAGCGGGATCATTGCTCGGGAGCAGTTCTTC
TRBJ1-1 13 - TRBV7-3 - CASSTTGRDEAFF TGTGCCAGCAGCACAACTGGGAGGGATGAAGCTTTCTTT
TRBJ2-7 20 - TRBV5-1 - CASSRRRDRETSGLPYEQYF TGCGCCAGCAGCCGCCGCCGGGACAGGGAGACTAGCGGGCTCCCCTACGAGCAGTACTTC
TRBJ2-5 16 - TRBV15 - CATSRDGGIRGETQYF TGTGCCACCAGCAGAGATGGCGGGATACGGGGCGAGACCCAGTACTTC
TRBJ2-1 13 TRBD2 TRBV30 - CAWSRSSGNEQFF TGTGCCTGGAGTCGGTCTAGCGGGAATGAGCAGTTCTTC
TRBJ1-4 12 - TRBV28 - CASSAINEKLFF TGTGCCAGCAGCGCGATTAATGAAAAACTGTTTTTT
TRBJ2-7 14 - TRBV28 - CASCWGGPRYEQYF TGTGCCAGCTGCTGGGGGGGCCCACGCTACGAGCAGTACTTC
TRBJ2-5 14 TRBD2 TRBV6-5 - CASSYQGGQETQYF TGTGCCAGCAGTTACCAGGGAGGGCAAGAGACCCAGTACTTC
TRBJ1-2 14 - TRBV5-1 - CASSTEQGSYGYTF TGCGCCAGCAGCACGGAACAGGGAAGCTATGGCTACACCTTC
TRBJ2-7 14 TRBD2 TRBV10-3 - CAIGWTSGSDEQYF TGTGCCATCGGATGGACTAGCGGGAGTGACGAGCAGTACTTC
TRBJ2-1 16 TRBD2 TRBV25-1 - CASSELASGEYNEQFF TGTGCCAGCAGTGAATTGGCTAGCGGTGAATACAATGAGCAGTTCTTC